The subject of this entry is one T cell receptor beta chain. The data derive from a study of response to subunit inactivated influenza vaccine. MiXCR, run by TCRdb on the RT-PCR reads, gives a single entry per CDR3 protein. The table records hundreds of thousands of distinct CDR3 sequences, around 25% of them present only once. Specimen: CD4+ T cells sorted from PBMCs, collected 4 to 6 days after vaccination. The origin of this receptor is a man aged 45-65 years who received an inactivated influenza vaccine.

The CDR3 loop is CASSLAPEGRKEAFF. The CDR3 DNA sequence: TGTGCCAGCAGCCTCGCGCCCGAGGGACGGAAAGAAGCTTTCTTT. The rearrangement uses TRBV5-6 and TRBJ1-1; TRBD1 might be the D (5 bases). V lost 4 bases, J lost 8 bases, and 21 bases lay in between. This CDR3 comprises 15 residues. The germline CDR1 and CDR2 sequences are SGHDT and YYEEEE.